Described below is a single T cell receptor (beta chain) sequence and its context. This sample is drawn from a study of blood T cell repertoires in COVID-19. Study-wide background: The United States, Italy and Spain provided the acute and convalescent COVID-19 samples.

Per the original data handling: Counts of nucleated cells, estimated from reference gene primer amplification, were obtained. The method was immunoSEQ multiplex PCR; TCRdb's version includes in-frame clones alone and lacks a portion of them. V, J and clone size are taken as reported in that table, and D and trimming were inferred from the DNA itself. This table holds 250,000 or so clones, 85% found once. Sequences were obtained from peripheral blood. The origin of this receptor is a woman in her sixties with active or convalescent COVID-19.

CDR3 sequence reads: CASSLTPGEGMMNTEAFF. The CDR3 DNA reads TGTGCCAGCAGCTTAACCCCCGGGGAGGGGATGATGAACACTGAAGCTTTCTTT. The chain recombines TRBV11-3 with TRBJ1-1, with D tentatively TRBD1 (5 bases). The CDR3 spans 18 residues. Trimming left V 2 bases short and J 0 bases short, with 19 bases between. Germline assignment: CDR1 SGHNT and CDR2 YENEEA.